Detailed here is one T cell receptor beta chain. No cognate antigen has been identified for it. Qualities for individual bases were not recorded, and no much larger clone is one base off. CD8 naive samples were obtained by positive selection for CCR7 among CD45RO-negative cells, yielding a CD45RA+CCR7+ population from which TemRA cells were excluded. Donors were healthy HIV-negative adults with no recently reported acute infections or vaccinations. Every donor was a Caucasian adult residing in Nashville, Tennessee, USA. After blood collection by leukapheresis, PBMCs were isolated using Ficoll-Histopaque density gradient centrifugation and then cryopreserved in the vapor phase of liquid nitrogen. Analytical flow cytometry was used to check the purity and quantity of each magnetically sorted T cell population. From each sorted fraction, genomic DNA was isolated and quantified by UV absorbance on a Nanodrop 2000c.

Using the deep immunoSEQ assay, TCR CDR3 regions were amplified from genomic DNA by multiplex PCR. Extracted genomic DNA from each cell subset was distributed evenly across all wells of several immunoSEQ 96-well plates, and each plate was treated as a replicate. For sorted subsets, each replicate PCR was loaded with about 200 ng genomic DNA, equivalent to about 30,000 T cell genomes. Purified libraries were quantified with a Qubit 3.0 fluorometer, sized on a Bioanalyzer 2100, and re-quantified with the KAPA Library Quantification kit. A separate single-read 150-cycle Illumina NextSeq 550 flow cell was used to sequence each immunoSEQ 96-well plate. In the authors' own workflow: Because the immunoSEQ output held only junctional sequences and lacked quality scores, the filtering could not match the filtering applied to full-length reads. To assign V/J genes and CDR3, sequences were annotated using PyIR, a Python wrapper for IgBLAST v1.9, with IMGT germline references. Reads with weak V/J assignments (E-value above 1e-6), missing CDR3, stop codons, out-of-frame junctions, or ambiguous translated residues were removed. V3J clonotypes were defined by identical inferred V gene, J gene, and CDR3 amino acid sequence. Percentage overlap between repertoires was computed as shared unique clonotypes divided by the size of the smaller repertoire. Richness of each repertoire was evaluated using RTK rarefaction, the Chao1 estimator, and Recon v2.1 estimates of unobserved clonotypes. Generation probabilities were computed with OLGA for all TCRbeta clonotypes obtained by the gDNA method from four donors. This immuneACCESS table, as held by TCRdb, lists in-frame sequences with V and J called but not all clones. Of the missing ones, under half trace to an unresolved V gene in checked studies; the others have no known cause. The DNA was the basis for D and trimming; V, J and clone size are from that table. This sample lists about 2 million clones; just under 95% were detected once. The top ten hold 0.95% to 1.5% of the sample.

From the cysteine up to the phenylalanine, the CDR3 has a length of 14 residues. The only DNA kept is the CDR3, 42 bases in frame from the first base. Trimming removed 5 bases from V and 8 bases from J, leaving 16 bases between the germline ends. CDR1 and CDR2 (SEHNR, FQNEAQ) derive from the germline V gene (reference sequence). This record comes from a study of shared clonotypes between healthy human individuals (TCRdb year 2020). In terms of the full investigation: The cohort included a few men and a couple of women between 18 and 49 years of age. For each donor, CD4 naive and CD4 memory were each run on three plates, CD8 naive on two plates, and CD8 memory on one plate. To estimate repertoire size and how much clonotype sharing occurs between individuals, the study deeply sequenced the blood TCR repertoires of about 5 healthy adults. To increase sequencing depth and limit assay-specific biases, TCR repertoire library preparation and sequencing were carried out by different laboratories using diverse techniques. Each donor's leukapheresis produced roughly between roughly 0.85 and 9.5 billion PBMCs. The paper's findings and limits, for the study overall: Estimated clonotype richness was generally larger for naive than for memory subsets. Compared with non-shared clonotypes, clonotypes shared by all four sorted-subset donors had higher generation probabilities. When a handful of donors were compared, the shared fraction of clonotypes was 5% to 6.5% for naive CD4, about 4% for naive CD8, 2.3% for memory CD4, and about 0.36% for memory CD8. The small number of donors limited the genetic and exposure-history diversity represented. Sampling was limited to blood, and TCR repertoires in tissue likely differ from TCR repertoires in blood. Even with the large sequencing depth, rarefaction of the sorted-subset datasets indicated that sequencing was incomplete. Pairwise subsampling indicated that sequencing depth was expected to affect the degree of clonotype sharing among donors.

Sequencing was performed on naive CD8+ T cells sorted from blood. Per the publication, the cell subset or site label means: CD45RA+CCR7+. The TCR originated in a man aged 18 to 35 in good health. In this chain, TRBV7-9 is recombined with TRBJ2-1; the D gene is perhaps TRBD1 or TRBD2, each of them matching over 5 bases. The CDR3 loop reads CASSPMSGRDEQFF. The nucleotides read TGTGCCAGCAGCCCGATGTCAGGGCGGGATGAGCAGTTCTTC.